Included here is one T cell receptor (beta chain) sequence, with context. Germline V gene sequence: CDR1 MNHEY, CDR2 SVGAGI. The V end lost 6 bases, the J end lost 0 bases, and 9 bases lay between the germline ends. CDR3 length: 14 amino acids. This entry is derived from a study of blood T cell repertoires in COVID-19. Study details: The United States, Italy and Spain were the sources of the acute and convalescent COVID-19 samples. From T cells, B-cell-depleted T cells, or PBMCs came the material, which was cDNA or gDNA.

Original processing methods: From reference gene primer amplification, estimates of nucleated cell counts were derived. The protocol was immunoSEQ multiplex PCR, while the TCRdb copy is restricted to in-frame clones and leaves out a portion. Clonal size and the V and J genes are those of that table, whereas D and trimming came from the DNA. The sample consists of roughly 120,000 clones, 70% to 85% of them appearing once. The chain couples TRBV6-5 to TRBJ1-5; D is unclear. Sequencing was done on a sample of peripheral blood. This TCR came from a woman over 75 with active or convalescent COVID-19. The CDR3 sequence is CASSLVNSNQPQHF. The CDR3 nucleotides read TGTGCCAGCAGCCTCGTAAATAGCAATCAGCCCCAGCATTTT.